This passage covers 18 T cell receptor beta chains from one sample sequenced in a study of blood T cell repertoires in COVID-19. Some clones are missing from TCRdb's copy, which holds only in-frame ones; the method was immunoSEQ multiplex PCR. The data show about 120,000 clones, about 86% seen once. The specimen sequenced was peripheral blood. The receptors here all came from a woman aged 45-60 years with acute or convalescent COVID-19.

In DNA form, the CDR3 reads TGCGCCAGCGAAAACCCGACCGGCACGGGTGAAAAACTGTTTTTT. Residues: CASENPTGTGEKLFF. This sequence joins TRBV10-2 and TRBJ1-4; D remains unclear. V was pared by 8 bases and J by 7 bases, with 20 bases between. Germline assignment: CDR1 WSHSY and CDR2 SAAADI. The CDR3 length is 15 residues.

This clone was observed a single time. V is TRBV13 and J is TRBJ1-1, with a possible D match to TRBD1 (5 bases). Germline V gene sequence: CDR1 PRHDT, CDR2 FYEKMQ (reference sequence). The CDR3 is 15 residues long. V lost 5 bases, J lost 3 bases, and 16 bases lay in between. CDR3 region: CASSPAGRVYTEAFF. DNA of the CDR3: TGTGCCAGCAGCCCAGCGGGCAGGGTGTACACTGAAGCTTTCTTT.

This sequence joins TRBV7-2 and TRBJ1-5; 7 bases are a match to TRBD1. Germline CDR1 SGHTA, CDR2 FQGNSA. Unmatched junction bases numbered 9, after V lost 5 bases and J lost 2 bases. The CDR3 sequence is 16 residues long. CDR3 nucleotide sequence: TGTGCCAGCAGCCTGGTGAGGGGGCTCGGCAATCAGCCCCAGCATTTT. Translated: CASSLVRGLGNQPQHF.

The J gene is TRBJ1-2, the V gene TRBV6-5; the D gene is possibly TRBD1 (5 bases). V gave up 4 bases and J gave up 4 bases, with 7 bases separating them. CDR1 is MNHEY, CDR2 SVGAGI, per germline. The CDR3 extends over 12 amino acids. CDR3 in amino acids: CASSLQGYGYTF. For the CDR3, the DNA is TGTGCCAGCAGTTTGCAGGGCTATGGCTACACCTTC.

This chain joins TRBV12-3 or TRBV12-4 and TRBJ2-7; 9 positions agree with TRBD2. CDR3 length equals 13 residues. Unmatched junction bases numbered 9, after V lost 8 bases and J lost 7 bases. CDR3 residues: CASRLAGGQEQYF. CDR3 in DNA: TGTGCCAGCCGTCTTGCGGGGGGGCAAGAGCAGTACTTC.

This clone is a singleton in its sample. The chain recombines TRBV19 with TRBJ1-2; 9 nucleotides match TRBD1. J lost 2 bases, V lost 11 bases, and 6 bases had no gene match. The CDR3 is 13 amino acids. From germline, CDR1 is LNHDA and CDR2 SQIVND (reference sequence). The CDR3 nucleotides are TGTGCCTGCCGGGACAGGGCGAACTATGGCTACACCTTC. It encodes CACRDRANYGYTF.

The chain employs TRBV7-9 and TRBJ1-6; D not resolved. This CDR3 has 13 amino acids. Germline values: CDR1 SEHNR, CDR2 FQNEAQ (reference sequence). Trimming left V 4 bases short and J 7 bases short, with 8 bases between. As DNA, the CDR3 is TGTGCCAGCAGCTCGGGATCGAATTCACCCCTCCACTTT. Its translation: CASSSGSNSPLHF.

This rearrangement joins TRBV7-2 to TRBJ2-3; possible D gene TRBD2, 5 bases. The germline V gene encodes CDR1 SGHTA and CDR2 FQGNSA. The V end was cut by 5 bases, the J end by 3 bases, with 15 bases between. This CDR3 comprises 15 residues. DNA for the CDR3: TGTGCCAGCAGCCCAGACTATCTTAGGACAGATACGCAGTATTTT. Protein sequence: CASSPDYLRTDTQYF.

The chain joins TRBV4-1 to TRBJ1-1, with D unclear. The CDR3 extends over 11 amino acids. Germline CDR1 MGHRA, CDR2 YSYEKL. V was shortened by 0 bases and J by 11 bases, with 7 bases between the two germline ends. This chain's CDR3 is CASSQELRAFF. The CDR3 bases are TGCGCCAGCAGCCAAGAATTACGGGCTTTCTTT.

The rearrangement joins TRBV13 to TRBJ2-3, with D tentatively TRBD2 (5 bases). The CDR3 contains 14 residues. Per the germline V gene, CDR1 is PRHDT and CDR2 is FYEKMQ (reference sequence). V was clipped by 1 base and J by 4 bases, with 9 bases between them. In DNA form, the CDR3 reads TGTGCCAGCAGCTTAGAACGGGGTTCAGATACGCAGTATTTT. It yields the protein CASSLERGSDTQYF.

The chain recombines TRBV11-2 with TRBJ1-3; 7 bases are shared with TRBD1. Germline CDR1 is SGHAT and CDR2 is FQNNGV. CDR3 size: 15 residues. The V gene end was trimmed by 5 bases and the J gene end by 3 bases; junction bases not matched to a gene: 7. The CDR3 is CASSPPGGIGNTIYF. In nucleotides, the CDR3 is TGTGCCAGCAGCCCCCCAGGGGGTATTGGAAACACCATATATTTT.

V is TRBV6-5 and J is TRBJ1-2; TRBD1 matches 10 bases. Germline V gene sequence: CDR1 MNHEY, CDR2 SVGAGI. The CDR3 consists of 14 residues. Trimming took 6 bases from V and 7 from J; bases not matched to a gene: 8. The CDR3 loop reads CASRTGQGVSGYTF. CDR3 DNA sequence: TGTGCCAGCAGAACTGGACAGGGGGTCTCTGGCTACACCTTC.

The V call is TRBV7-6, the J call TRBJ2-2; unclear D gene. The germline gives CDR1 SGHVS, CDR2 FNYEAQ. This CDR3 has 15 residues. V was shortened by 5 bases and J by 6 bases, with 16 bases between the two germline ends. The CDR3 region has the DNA TGTGCCAGCAGCCAGACGGTAACAGTGGCCGGGGAGCTGTTTTTT. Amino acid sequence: CASSQTVTVAGELFF. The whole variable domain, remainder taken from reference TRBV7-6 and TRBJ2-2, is GAGVSQSPRYKVTKRGQDVALRCDPISGHVSLYWYRQALGQGPEFLTYFNYEAQQDKSGLPNDRFSAERPEGSISTLTIQRTEQRDSAMYRCASSQTVTVAGELFFGEGSRLTVL.

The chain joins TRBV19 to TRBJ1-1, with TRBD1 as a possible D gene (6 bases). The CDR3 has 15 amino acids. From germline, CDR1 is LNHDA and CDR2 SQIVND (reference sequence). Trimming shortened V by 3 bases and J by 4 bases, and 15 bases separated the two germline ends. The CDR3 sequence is CASSIFNGGATEAFF. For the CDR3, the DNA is TGTGCCAGTAGTATTTTCAATGGGGGGGCCACTGAAGCTTTCTTT.

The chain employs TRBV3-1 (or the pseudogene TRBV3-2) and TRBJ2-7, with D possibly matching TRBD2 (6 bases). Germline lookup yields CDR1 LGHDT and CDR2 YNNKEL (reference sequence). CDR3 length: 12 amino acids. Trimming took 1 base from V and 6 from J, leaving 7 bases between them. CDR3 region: CASSQVEGEQYF. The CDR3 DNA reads TGTGCCAGCAGCCAAGTGGAGGGCGAGCAGTACTTC.

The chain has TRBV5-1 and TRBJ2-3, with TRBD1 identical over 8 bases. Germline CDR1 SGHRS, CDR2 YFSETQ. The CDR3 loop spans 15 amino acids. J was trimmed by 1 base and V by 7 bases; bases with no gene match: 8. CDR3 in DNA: TGCGCCAGCGGGACAGGTTGGGGAGGCACAGATACGCAGTATTTT. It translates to CASGTGWGGTDTQYF. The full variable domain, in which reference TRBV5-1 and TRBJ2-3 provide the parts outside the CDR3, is KAGVTQTPRYLIKTRGQQVTLSCSPISGHRSVSWYQQTPGQGLQFLFEYFSETQRNKGNFPGRFSGRQFSNSRSEMNVSTLELGDSALYLCASGTGWGGTDTQYFGPGTRLTVL.

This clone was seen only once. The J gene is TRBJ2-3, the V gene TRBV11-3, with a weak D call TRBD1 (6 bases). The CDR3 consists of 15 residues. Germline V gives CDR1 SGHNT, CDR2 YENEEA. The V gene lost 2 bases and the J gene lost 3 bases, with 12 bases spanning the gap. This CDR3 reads CASSLTGRGTDTQYF. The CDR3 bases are TGTGCCAGCAGCTTAACGGGCAGGGGAACAGATACGCAGTATTTT.

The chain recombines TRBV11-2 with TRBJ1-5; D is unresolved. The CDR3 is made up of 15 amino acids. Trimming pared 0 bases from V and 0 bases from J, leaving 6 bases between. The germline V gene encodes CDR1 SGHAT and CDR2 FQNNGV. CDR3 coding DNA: TGTGCCAGCAGCTTAGAGTCAGATAGCAATCAGCCCCAGCATTTT. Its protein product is CASSLESDSNQPQHF.